Shown below are 27 T cell receptor beta chains from a single sample sequenced in a study of cytomegalovirus exposure and HLA in healthy donors. 60 Vbeta and 13 Jbeta primers were used in PCR. TCRdb keeps only in-frame clones here, not all; method: immunoSEQ multiplex PCR. Found here are nearly 110,000 clones, roughly 80% of them singletons; the top ten hold 2% to 2.5%. Specimen: PBMCs. These receptors originate from a man aged 25 to 40 in good health and CMV-seronegative.

This rearrangement joins TRBV4-1 to TRBJ2-1; TRBD2 agrees at 10 bases. Germline CDR1 is MGHRA and CDR2 is YSYEKL. V lost 3 bases, J lost 9 bases, and 14 bases stayed unmatched. CDR3 length: 17 residues. The CDR3, as DNA: TGCGCCAGCAGCCAGTTCCTTAAGGAGGCTAGCGGGGGTGAGCAGTTCTTC. As protein: CASSQFLKEASGGEQFF.

This clone was seen once. Germline is not matched at one junction end, which may reflect a read error. The CDR3 DNA follows: TGTGCTAGCAGCTCCGTGGACAGGGGGCTAGGCGGGGAGCTGTTTTTT. Translated, it gives CASSSVDRGLGGELFF. V and J are TRBV7-7 and TRBJ2-2, with 11 positions matching TRBD1. Germline lookup yields CDR1 SSHAT and CDR2 FNYEAQ (reference sequence). The length of the CDR3 is 16 residues.

J is TRBJ1-4 and V is TRBV27; no definite D call. The CDR3 is 14 residues long. From germline, CDR1 is MNHEY and CDR2 SMNVEV (reference sequence). The V end was cut by 6 bases, the J end by 5 bases, with 13 bases between. The CDR3 loop reads CASSRRHSNEKLFF. The CDR3 bases are TGTGCCAGCAGCCGGCGACACTCCAATGAAAAACTGTTTTTT.

This clone appeared a few times. CDR3 nucleotide sequence: TGTGCCAGCAGGTTCGGGGTTACCTACAATGAGCAGTTCTTC. Translating it yields CASRFGVTYNEQFF. The chain recombines TRBV6-5 with TRBJ2-1, with D possibly being TRBD2 (5 bases). This CDR3 has 14 amino acids. V shed 6 bases and J shed 2 bases, with 11 bases lying between them. Germline CDR1 and CDR2: MNHEY and SVGAGI.

J is TRBJ1-2 and V is TRBV28, with a tentative D call TRBD1 (5 bases). V lost 7 bases and J 5 bases, leaving 14 bases between the germline ends. CDR1 and CDR2 from the germline V gene are MDHEN and SYDVKM. There are 13 residues in the CDR3. The CDR3 protein is CASTGGGYYGYTF. Written as DNA, the CDR3 is TGTGCCAGCACCGGCGGGGGTTATTATGGCTACACCTTC.

V is TRBV18 and J is TRBJ2-1; D perhaps matches TRBD2 (5 bases). Germline-derived CDR1 and CDR2 are KGHSH and LQKENI. Trimming removed 11 bases from V and 8 bases from J, with 13 bases in between. CDR3 length equals 11 residues. The CDR3 DNA follows: TGTGCCGGAGGAGTAGCTTATGAGCAGTTCTTC. Its protein is CAGGVAYEQFF.

The V gene is TRBV4-1, the J gene TRBJ1-2; tentative D call: TRBD1 (5 bases). The CDR3 runs 15 residues. Germline V gene sequence: CDR1 MGHRA, CDR2 YSYEKL. Trimming cost V 6 bases and J 2 bases, with 16 bases left between them. In DNA, the CDR3 is TGCGCCAGCAGACATACGATGACAGAGAACTATGGCTACACCTTC. This gives the protein CASRHTMTENYGYTF.

V usage is TRBV7-9 and J usage is TRBJ2-5, with 8 bases aligning to TRBD2. Germline CDR1 and CDR2: SEHNR and FQNEAQ (reference sequence). The CDR3 is made up of 14 amino acids. The trim removed 5 bases at V and 5 bases at J, leaving 7 bases unmatched. The DNA for the CDR3 is TGTGCCAGCAGCCTCCTCACTAGCGGTGAGACCCAGTACTTC. Encoded protein: CASSLLTSGETQYF.

The rearrangement uses TRBV6-4 and TRBJ1-1; weak D call: TRBD1 (5 bases). The CDR3 has 14 residues. Germline V CDR1 and CDR2: MRHNA, SNTAGT. V shed 5 bases and J shed 1 base, with 11 bases lying between them. The CDR3, as DNA: TGTGCCAGCAGTCCTCAGGGAGGGAACACTGAAGCTTTCTTT. This encodes CASSPQGGNTEAFF.

The chain has TRBV7-9 and TRBJ1-1; perhaps TRBD1 as D (6 bases). V dropped 4 bases and J dropped 6 bases, with 18 bases sitting between them. Germline V CDR1 and CDR2: SEHNR, FQNEAQ (reference sequence). The CDR3 runs 15 residues. The CDR3 DNA reads TGTGCCAGCAGCTCCAGACAGGAGATTAACCCTGAAGCTTTCTTT. This translates into CASSSRQEINPEAFF.

The chain employs TRBV28 and TRBJ2-3, with TRBD1 matching over 7 bases. J gave up 2 bases and V 10 bases, and 6 bases lay outside the gene matches. Germline loops: CDR1 MDHEN, CDR2 SYDVKM. This CDR3 has 13 residues. The CDR3 DNA is TGTGCCATCTACAGGGGCCTCACAGATACGCAGTATTTT. Its protein is CAIYRGLTDTQYF.

This sequence joins TRBV30 and TRBJ1-3, with 11 bases aligning to TRBD1. The germline CDR1 and CDR2 sequences are GTSNPN and SVGIG (reference sequence). With 1 base clipped from V and 2 bases from J, the junction kept 4 bases outside the gene matches. The CDR3 consists of 16 residues. The CDR3 region is CAWSEWTGGPGNTIYF. CDR3 nucleotide sequence: TGTGCCTGGAGTGAGTGGACAGGGGGCCCTGGAAACACCATATATTTT.

J is TRBJ2-4 and V is TRBV19; TRBD2 matches at 10 bases. The CDR3 loop spans 14 amino acids. Trimming cost V 3 bases and J 10 bases; bases outside gene matches: 6. The germline V gene has CDR1 LNHDA and CDR2 SQIVND (reference sequence). This CDR3 reads CASSMVSGGEIQYF. The CDR3 region has the DNA TGTGCCAGTAGTATGGTCAGCGGGGGGGAAATTCAGTACTTC.

The rearrangement uses TRBV13 and TRBJ2-1; the match to TRBD2 covers 7 bases. In germline, CDR1 is PRHDT, CDR2 FYEKMQ (reference sequence). V was clipped by 5 bases and J by 3 bases; unmatched bases: 1. The CDR3 length is 13 residues. The CDR3 DNA sequence: TGTGCCAGCAGCCGGGGGGACTACAATGAGCAGTTCTTC. It encodes CASSRGDYNEQFF.

V gene TRBV6-5 combines with J gene TRBJ1-2; possibly TRBD1 for D (6 bases). Trimming took off 5 bases at V and 4 bases at J, with 14 bases between the two ends. This CDR3 is built from 14 residues. Germline V lookup: CDR1 MNHEY, CDR2 SVGAGI. CDR3 bases: TGTGCCAGCAGTCCGAAGAGGACAGTCTATGGCTACACCTTC. This codes for CASSPKRTVYGYTF.

This clone was seen more than once but under ten times. V and J are TRBV4-2 and TRBJ1-5; TRBD1 matches 9 bases. Germline-derived CDR1 and CDR2 are LGHNA and YNFKEQ. With V trimmed by 4 bases and J by 0 bases, 1 base remained unmatched. The CDR3 has 15 residues. The CDR3 spells CASSRTGASNQPQHF. In DNA form, the CDR3 reads TGTGCCAGCAGCCGGACAGGGGCTAGCAATCAGCCCCAGCATTTT.

This clone was counted once. The chain couples TRBV6-5 to TRBJ2-1; D is possibly TRBD2 (6 bases). This CDR3 is built from 13 residues. Trimming took 8 bases from V and 6 from J, leaving 14 bases between them. Germline V lookup: CDR1 MNHEY, CDR2 SVGAGI. The CDR3 reads CASGLMEGNEQFF. The CDR3 coding sequence is TGTGCCAGCGGTCTAATGGAGGGCAATGAGCAGTTCTTC.

The chain links TRBV11-2 to TRBJ2-7, with 12 nucleotides matching TRBD2. The CDR3 has 16 residues. Germline loops: CDR1 SGHAT, CDR2 FQNNGV. The J segment lost 0 bases and the V segment lost 5 bases, leaving 5 bases of the junction unmatched. CDR3 bases: TGTGCCAGCAGCCCCCAGACTAGCGGGGGCTCCTACGAGCAGTACTTC. It translates to CASSPQTSGGSYEQYF.

Note on this clone: One junction end does not reproduce the germline sequence, and a read error may be involved. The chain employs TRBV18 and TRBJ1-2; D remains ambiguous. Germline CDR1 and CDR2: KGHSH and LQKENI. This CDR3 comprises 14 residues. For the CDR3, the DNA is TGTGCCAGCTCACCGAACCAGATTAACCATGGCTACACCTTC. As protein: CASSPNQINHGYTF.

The chain links TRBV10-2 to TRBJ2-7; D is uncertain. Germline V gene sequence: CDR1 WSHSY, CDR2 SAAADI. The germline V and J ends were trimmed by 6 bases and 7 bases, with 16 bases remaining between them. The CDR3 consists of 13 residues. The CDR3 spells CASRGIPFKEQYF. The CDR3 nucleotides read TGCGCCAGCAGGGGCATTCCCTTCAAAGAGCAGTACTTC.

The V and J genes are TRBV6-5 and TRBJ2-1; possible D gene TRBD1, 5 bases. The V gene lost 2 bases and the J gene lost 6 bases, with 11 bases spanning the gap. This CDR3 has 14 amino acids. Germline V gene sequence: CDR1 MNHEY, CDR2 SVGAGI. In nucleotides, the CDR3 is TGTGCCAGCAGTTACGGGGCGGCAAGCAATGAGCAGTTCTTC. Translation: CASSYGAASNEQFF.

This clone was recorded only once. The chain joins TRBV4-1 to TRBJ2-5; 9 positions agree with TRBD1. V shed 1 base, J shed 4 bases, and the junction held 4 bases outside the gene matches. Germline lookup yields CDR1 MGHRA and CDR2 YSYEKL. The CDR3 has 15 amino acids. The CDR3 reads CASSQGTGGGETQYF. The DNA for the CDR3 is TGCGCCAGCAGCCAAGGAACAGGGGGCGGAGAGACCCAGTACTTC.

This chain joins TRBV5-4 and TRBJ2-3; 8 nucleotides line up with TRBD2. This CDR3 is 16 amino acids long. CDR1 and CDR2 (germline): SGHNT, YYREEE (reference sequence). The ends lost 3 bases at V and 2 bases at J; junction bases unmatched: 8. The CDR3 DNA reads TGTGCCAGCAGCTGGCTTAGCGGGGCCTACACAGATACGCAGTATTTT. Translation gives CASSWLSGAYTDTQYF.

Points on this clone: The sample carries other DNA sequences with the same CDR3. V is TRBV27 and J is TRBJ2-7, with 11 nucleotides matching TRBD1. In germline, CDR1 is MNHEY, CDR2 SMNVEV (reference sequence). CDR3 length: 15 residues. With 2 bases clipped from V and 0 bases from J, the junction kept 0 bases outside the gene matches. DNA for the CDR3: TGTGCCAGCAGTTTAGGGACAGGGGGCTCCTACGAGCAGTACTTC. This gives the protein CASSLGTGGSYEQYF.

In this sample, this clone turned up once. V gene TRBV4-1 combines with J gene TRBJ2-1; 8 bases fit TRBD2. The CDR3 is 17 amino acids. V gave up 0 bases and J gave up 4 bases; unmatched junction bases: 8. Germline loops: CDR1 MGHRA, CDR2 YSYEKL. CDR3 in amino acids: CASSQDEGGGPYNEQFF. Written as DNA, the CDR3 is TGCGCCAGCAGCCAAGATGAGGGCGGGGGGCCTTACAATGAGCAGTTCTTC.

The rearrangement uses TRBV30 and TRBJ2-3; tentatively, D is TRBD1 (6 bases). The germline V and J ends were trimmed by 4 bases and 5 bases, with 10 bases remaining between them. Germline assignment: CDR1 GTSNPN and CDR2 SVGIG (reference sequence). The CDR3 is 12 residues long. The CDR3 DNA follows: TGTGCCTGGACCTTAGGGGGAGATACGCAGTATTTT. Its protein product is CAWTLGGDTQYF.

The rearrangement joins TRBV29-1 to TRBJ2-2, with 10 bases aligning to TRBD1. With 5 bases clipped from V and 7 bases from J, the junction kept 10 bases outside the gene matches. The CDR3 runs to 15 residues. Germline CDR1 reads SQVTM; CDR2 reads ANQGSEA. DNA for the CDR3: TGCAGCGTTAGAAGGACAGGGGGACAGGGCGGGGAGCTGTTTTTT. Amino acid sequence: CSVRRTGGQGGELFF.